This T cell receptor beta chain was sequenced during a study of cytomegalovirus exposure and HLA in healthy donors. Turning to the study itself: An early data release held 70 million to 90 million unique TCRs from HLA-typed donors.

The PCR made use of 60 Vbeta and 13 Jbeta primers. Only in-frame clones appear in the TCRdb table, and some are missing; sequencing was by immunoSEQ multiplex PCR. There are around 220,000 clones in the sample; around 80% occur only once, and approximately 0.22% lies in the top ten. Germline V gene sequence: CDR1 GTSNPN, CDR2 SVGIG (reference sequence). The CDR3 covers 14 residues. The junction had 6 bases not matched to a gene; V was cut back by 4 bases and J by 3 bases. The chain couples TRBV30 to TRBJ1-2; TRBD1 aligns across 9 bases. The sequencing input was PBMCs. The TCR sequence derives from a girl aged 2 to 9 in good health and CMV-seronegative. The CDR3 DNA is TGTGCCTGGACTGGACAGGGGTGGCACTATGGCTACACCTTC. It translates to CAWTGQGWHYGYTF.